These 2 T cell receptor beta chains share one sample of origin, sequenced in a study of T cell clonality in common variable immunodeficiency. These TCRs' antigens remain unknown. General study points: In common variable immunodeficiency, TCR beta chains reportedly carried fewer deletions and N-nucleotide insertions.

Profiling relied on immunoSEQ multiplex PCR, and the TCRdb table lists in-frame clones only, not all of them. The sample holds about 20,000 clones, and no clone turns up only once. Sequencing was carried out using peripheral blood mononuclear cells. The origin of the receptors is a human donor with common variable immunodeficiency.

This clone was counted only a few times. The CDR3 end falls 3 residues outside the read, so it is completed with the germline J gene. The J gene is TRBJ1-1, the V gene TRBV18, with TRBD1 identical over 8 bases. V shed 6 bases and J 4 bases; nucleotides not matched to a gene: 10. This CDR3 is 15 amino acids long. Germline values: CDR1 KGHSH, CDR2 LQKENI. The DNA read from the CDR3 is TGTGCCAGCTCCCCGCAGACAGGGGAGGCCACTGAA. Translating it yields CASSPQTGEATE. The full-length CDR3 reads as CASSPQTGEATEAFF.

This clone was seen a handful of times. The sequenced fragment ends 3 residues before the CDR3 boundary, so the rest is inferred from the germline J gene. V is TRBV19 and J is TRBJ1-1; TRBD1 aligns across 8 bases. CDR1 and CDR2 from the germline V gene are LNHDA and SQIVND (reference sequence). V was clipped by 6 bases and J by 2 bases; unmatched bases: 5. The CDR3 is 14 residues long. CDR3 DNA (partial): TGTGCCAGTAGACCTGGACAGGGTAACACTGAA. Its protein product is CASRPGQGNTE. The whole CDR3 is CASRPGQGNTEAFF.